These 8 T cell receptor beta chains came from one sample sequenced in a study of shared clonotypes between healthy human individuals. The repertoire was sequenced with immunoSEQ multiplex PCR; TCRdb's copy has only in-frame clones and lacks some. Among over a million clones, roughly 95% were seen once, and the ten largest hold roughly 1.2%. The sequencing input was naive CD4+ T cells sorted from blood. This sample's subset: CD45RA+ positively selected. These receptors all come from a man aged 25-40 years in good health.

J is TRBJ2-3 and V is TRBV18; D might be TRBD2 (5 bases). Trimming took off 3 bases at V and 5 bases at J, with 12 bases between the two ends. Germline CDR1 KGHSH, CDR2 LQKENI. The CDR3 runs to 14 residues. The chain's CDR3 is CASSPDAGLDTQYF. For the CDR3, the DNA is TGTGCCAGCTCACCGGACGCAGGACTAGATACGCAGTATTTT.

This clone was picked up one time. V and J are TRBV4-1 and TRBJ2-7; 10 bases are a match to TRBD2. V lost 0 bases and J lost 4; bases outside the gene matches: 21. The germline V gene encodes CDR1 MGHRA and CDR2 YSYEKL. The CDR3 totals 21 residues. CDR3 coding DNA: TGCGCCAGCAGCCAAGATCGGCGAAGATTTAAATCTAGCGGGAGAGGGTACGAGCAGTACTTC. Encoded protein: CASSQDRRRFKSSGRGYEQYF.

This rearrangement joins TRBV5-1 to TRBJ2-7; D is perhaps TRBD2 (6 bases). Per the germline V gene, CDR1 is SGHRS and CDR2 is YFSETQ. Trimming left V 4 bases short and J 4 bases short, with 15 bases between. CDR3 size: 14 residues. For the CDR3, the DNA is TGCGCCAGCAGCCCGAACCGGAGGGGTTACGAGCAGTACTTC. This sequence encodes CASSPNRRGYEQYF.

In DNA, the CDR3 is TGTGCCAGCTCACCGGGCGGAGCTAACTATGGCTACACCTTC. Protein: CASSPGGANYGYTF. The chain combines TRBV18 with TRBJ1-2; D unclear. Germline CDR1 is KGHSH and CDR2 is LQKENI. This CDR3 is 14 amino acids long. Trimming removed 3 bases at V and 0 bases at J, with 8 bases between.

The chain joins TRBV19 to TRBJ1-4; D gene ambiguous. V dropped 5 bases and J dropped 7 bases, with 8 bases sitting between them. The CDR3 loop spans 12 amino acids. Germline lookup yields CDR1 LNHDA and CDR2 SQIVND (reference sequence). CDR3 loop: CASSFRGEKLFF. Written as DNA, the CDR3 is TGTGCCAGTAGTTTCCGGGGTGAAAAACTGTTTTTT. Filled out from reference TRBV19 and TRBJ1-4, the complete variable domain reads DGGITQSPKYLFRKEGQNVTLSCEQNLNHDAMYWYRQDPGQGLRLIYYSQIVNDFQKGDIAEGYSVSREKKESFPLTVTSAQKNPTAFYLCASSFRGEKLFFGSGTQLSVL.

This chain's CDR3 is CAISGTVGGYNEQFF. The CDR3 nucleotides are TGTGCCATCAGCGGGACGGTGGGGGGCTACAATGAGCAGTTCTTC. The chain combines TRBV10-3 with TRBJ2-1, with D possibly being TRBD2 (6 bases). The V gene's germline CDR1 is ENHRY and CDR2 SYGVKD. There are 15 residues in the CDR3. V was cut by 6 bases and J by 3 bases, with 15 bases left in between.

The rearrangement uses TRBV18 and TRBJ1-2; 11 bases are shared with TRBD1. V lost 6 bases to trimming and J lost 8 bases; unmatched junction nucleotides: 8. The CDR3 is 14 amino acids. CDR1 is KGHSH and CDR2 is LQKENI in the germline V gene. The CDR3 is CASSPDRGRLGYTF. The CDR3 DNA sequence: TGTGCCAGCTCCCCGGACAGGGGGCGCCTCGGCTACACCTTC.

J is TRBJ1-1 and V is TRBV12-1; the table's D call, TRBD1, was not checked against the DNA. TRBV12-1 is an annotated pseudogene. The CDR3 length is 14 residues. The CDR3 nucleotides are TGTGCCAGCAGCTTGGGACACCGGCCCACTGAAGCTTTCTTT. Its translation: CASSLGHRPTEAFF.